This T cell receptor (beta chain) is from a study of CD4+ T cells in melanoma. The CDR3 is 17 residues long. Germline-derived CDR1 and CDR2 are LGHNA and YSLEER. Unmatched junction bases numbered 15, after V lost 6 bases and J lost 4 bases. Some clones are missing from TCRdb's copy, which holds only in-frame ones; the method was immunoSEQ multiplex PCR. This sample has approximately 6,900 clones, with under 75% found just once. This receptor was taken from a human donor with melanoma. V gene TRBV4-3 combines with J gene TRBJ2-3; 8 positions agree with TRBD1. The sequenced sample was cells from a culture (not recorded whether cultured in vitro). The CDR3 sequence: CASSPWTGSFGADTQYF. The CDR3 DNA is TGCGCCAGCAGTCCCTGGACAGGGAGCTTTGGGGCAGATACGCAGTATTTT.